A single sample is the source of the 3 T cell receptor beta chains below, sequenced in a study of graft-versus-host responses after intestinal transplantation. Here immunoSEQ multiplex PCR was the method, and the copy in TCRdb shows in-frame clones only, minus some. The sample lists 15,000 to 20,000 clones; approximately 80% were seen once. Graft samples were processed, releasing intraepithelial and lamina propria lymphocytes. The sample consisted of ileum tissue, taken around 580 days after intestinal transplantation. These receptor sequences come from a human patient who received an intestinal transplant, so some T cells may come from the graft donor.

CDR3 sequence: CASQPIRDRSTYNSPLHF. CDR3 bases: TGTGCCAGTCAACCCATCCGCGACAGAAGCACCTATAATTCACCCCTCCACTTT. The chain uses TRBV19 and TRBJ1-6, with D perhaps TRBD1 (5 bases). Trimming took 8 bases from V and 2 from J, leaving 22 bases between them. The germline CDR1 and CDR2 sequences are LNHDA and SQIVND (reference sequence). The CDR3 extends over 18 amino acids.

This sequence joins TRBV5-1 and TRBJ2-1; the D call may be TRBD1 or TRBD2 (5 bases each). Trimming shortened V by 4 bases and J by 5 bases, and 13 bases separated the two germline ends. The CDR3 runs to 14 residues. Germline V gene sequence: CDR1 SGHRS, CDR2 YFSETQ. The CDR3 protein is CASSKGTYNNEQFF. In DNA form, the CDR3 reads TGCGCCAGCAGCAAAGGGACGTACAACAATGAGCAGTTCTTC.

V is TRBV6-5 and J is TRBJ2-7; D uncertain. V was trimmed by 6 bases and J by 0 bases, leaving 9 bases between them. This CDR3 is built from 13 residues. Germline CDR1 and CDR2: MNHEY and SVGAGI. DNA of the CDR3: TGTGCCAGCAGCAAACAGAGCTCCTACGAGCAGTACTTC. This codes for CASSKQSSYEQYF.